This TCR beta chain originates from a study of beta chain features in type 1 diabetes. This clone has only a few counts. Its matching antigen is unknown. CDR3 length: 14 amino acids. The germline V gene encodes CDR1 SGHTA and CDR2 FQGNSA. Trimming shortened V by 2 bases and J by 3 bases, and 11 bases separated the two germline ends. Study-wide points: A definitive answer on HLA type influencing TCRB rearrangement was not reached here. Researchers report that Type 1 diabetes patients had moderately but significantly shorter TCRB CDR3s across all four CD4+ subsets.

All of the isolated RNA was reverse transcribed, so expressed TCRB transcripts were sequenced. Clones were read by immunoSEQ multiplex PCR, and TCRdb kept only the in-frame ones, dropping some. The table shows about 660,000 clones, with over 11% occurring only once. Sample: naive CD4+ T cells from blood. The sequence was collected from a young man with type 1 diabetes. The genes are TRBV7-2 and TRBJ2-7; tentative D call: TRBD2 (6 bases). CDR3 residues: CASSLTAGNYEQYF. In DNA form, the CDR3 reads TGTGCCAGCAGCTTAACTGCGGGGAACTACGAGCAGTACTTC.